This entry describes one T cell receptor (beta chain). The data were obtained in a study of OX40 agonist ivuxolimab in advanced cancers. Patients who had autoimmune disease history or got systemic immunosuppression were left out. Trimming stripped 0 bases from V and 4 bases from J, with 10 bases between. This CDR3 is 15 amino acids long. The germline CDR1 and CDR2 sequences are MNHEY and SVGAGI. Libraries were prepared by immunoSEQ multiplex PCR; TCRdb keeps only in-frame clonotypes and omits some of them. The sample yields 55,000 to 80,000 clones, about four fifths seen once. The V call is TRBV6-5, the J call TRBJ2-1; possible D gene TRBD1, 5 bases. The TCR was taken from an adult with an advanced solid tumor such as melanoma, head and neck, liver or kidney cancer. Sequencing used CD4+ or CD8+ T cells sorted from blood, obtained in a trial of the OX40 agonist ivuxolimab. The DNA of the CDR3 is TGTGCCAGCAGTTACTCGCCCGACAGATACAATGAGCAGTTCTTC. This sequence encodes CASSYSPDRYNEQFF.